This T cell receptor beta chain was found in a study of beta chain features in type 1 diabetes. One heparinised draw of blood, averaging about 110 mL, came from each donor. It was via CD45RO/CCR7/CD25/CD127/CD95/CD27 that CD4+ naive, central memory, regulatory and stem cell-like memory cells were sorted. Of the isolated RNA, all was reverse transcribed, and so the sequenced material was expressed TCRB transcripts. Method: immunoSEQ multiplex PCR; TCRdb's copy keeps in-frame clones and lacks some. The sample lists roughly 500,000 clones, over 25% occurring once. The material sequenced was naive CD4+ T cells from blood. The source of this sequence is a man aged 18-30 years in good health.

The CDR3 loop reads CASSLSGHNEQFF. The CDR3 DNA reads TGTGCCAGCAGCTTAAGTGGGCACAATGAGCAGTTCTTC. The V and J genes are TRBV5-5 and TRBJ2-1; the D is unclear. Trimming cost V 2 bases and J 5 bases, with 8 bases left between them. There are 13 residues in the CDR3. The V gene's germline CDR1 is SGHKS and CDR2 YYEKEE (reference sequence).